This TCR beta chain was sequenced for a study of blood T cell repertoires in COVID-19. Clones were sequenced by immunoSEQ multiplex PCR, and TCRdb holds only the in-frame ones, with some missing. This table holds nearly 250,000 clones, 85% found once. The junction had 4 bases not matched to a gene; V was cut back by 5 bases and J by 0 bases. Germline CDR1 MNHNY, CDR2 SVGAGI (reference sequence). The CDR3 has 15 amino acids. Sequencing used PBMCs or T cells enriched from blood (not recorded which). The receptor's source is a woman aged 50 to 65 with acute COVID-19. The rearrangement links TRBV6-6 to TRBJ2-7, with TRBD1 matching 10 bases. CDR3 sequence reads: CASSRTGGGSYEQYF. The CDR3 nucleotides are TGTGCCAGCAGTAGGACAGGGGGAGGCTCCTACGAGCAGTACTTC.